Presented here are 6 T cell receptor beta chains from one specimen sequenced in a study of blood T cell repertoires in COVID-19 (dated by TCRdb to the early 2020s). Libraries were built with the immunoSEQ multiplex PCR assay. In its TCRdb copy, this immuneACCESS table keeps in-frame sequences only and misses some clones. Where compared with another copy, unresolved V genes explain less than half of these, and the others have no known cause. The sample data list some 300,000 clones, and around 89% of these were observed just once. Jointly, the top ten make up about 1% of the sample. The sequenced material came from peripheral blood. These receptors were taken from a woman in her forties with COVID-19, enrolled during active disease.

V is TRBV29-1 and J is TRBJ2-7; weak D call: TRBD2 (6 bases). The germline V gene has CDR1 SQVTM and CDR2 ANQGSEA. V lost 4 bases and J 4 bases, leaving 17 bases between the germline ends. The CDR3 contains 14 residues. The DNA of the CDR3 is TGCAGCGTTGTAGGGGAGGAATGGGGATACGAGCAGTACTTC. Its protein product is CSVVGEEWGYEQYF.

This clone was observed a few times. The chain combines TRBV30 with TRBJ1-4; TRBD1 might be the D (6 bases). With 0 bases removed from V and 9 bases from J, the gap between germline ends came to 14 bases. Germline assignment: CDR1 GTSNPN and CDR2 SVGIG (reference sequence). There are 14 residues in the CDR3. In nucleotides, the CDR3 is TGTGCCTGGAGTGTAGACAGGTGGAGGAAAAAACTGTTTTTT. Protein product: CAWSVDRWRKKLFF.

The rearrangement uses TRBV7-9 and TRBJ2-7; TRBD1 agrees at 10 bases. The CDR3 sequence is 13 residues long. CDR1 and CDR2 (germline): SEHNR, FQNEAQ (reference sequence). The junction had 1 base not matched to a gene; V was cut back by 6 bases and J by 2 bases. The CDR3 region is CASRGQGAYEQYF. DNA for the CDR3: TGTGCCAGCAGAGGACAGGGGGCCTACGAGCAGTACTTC.

V usage is TRBV9 and J usage is TRBJ1-5, with D unresolved. The CDR3 covers 13 residues. V dropped 2 bases and J dropped 6 bases, with 9 bases sitting between them. Germline CDR1 SGDLS, CDR2 YYNGEE. The CDR3 reads CASSVRGTQPQHF. CDR3 nucleotide sequence: TGTGCCAGCAGCGTCCGGGGAACTCAGCCCCAGCATTTT. Full variable domain (rest looked up from reference TRBV9 and TRBJ1-5): DSGVTQTPKHLITATGQRVTLRCSPRSGDLSVYWYQQSLDQGLQFLIQYYNGEERAKGNILERFSAQQFPDLHSELNLSSLELGDSALYFCASSVRGTQPQHFGDGTRLSIL.

V and J are TRBV24-1 and TRBJ2-7, with D possibly being TRBD1 (6 bases). Germline CDR1 reads KGHDR; CDR2 reads SFDVKD. Trimming left V 1 base short and J 9 bases short, with 12 bases between. This CDR3 is 13 amino acids long. The CDR3 loop reads CATSDFSGVGQYF. In DNA, the CDR3 is TGTGCCACCAGTGATTTCTCAGGGGTAGGGCAGTACTTC.

The chain has TRBV5-1 and TRBJ2-7; 9 bases map to TRBD1. CDR1 is SGHRS and CDR2 is YFSETQ in the germline V gene. V shed 4 bases, J shed 2 bases, and the junction held 4 bases outside the gene matches. The CDR3 is 14 residues long. CDR3 in DNA: TGCGCCAGCAGCGTGGACAGGGGCCCCTACGAGCAGTACTTC. As protein: CASSVDRGPYEQYF.